The 8 T cell receptor beta chains listed next were all sequenced from one sample in a study of cytomegalovirus exposure and HLA in healthy donors. PCR employed 60 Vbeta and 13 Jbeta primers. Assay used: immunoSEQ multiplex PCR; TCRdb lists only in-frame clones, some missing. The table lists 150,000 to 200,000 clones, roughly an eighth of them singletons. Sample: PBMCs. The receptors here all came from a man aged 45 to 65 in good health and CMV-seropositive.

The chain has TRBV4-2 and TRBJ2-3, with 9 bases that match TRBD2. The CDR3 loop spans 17 amino acids. The germline V gene encodes CDR1 LGHNA and CDR2 YNFKEQ. V lost 0 bases and J lost 3; bases outside the gene matches: 7. CDR3 coding DNA: TGTGCCAGCAGCCAAGATCCTCCTAGCGGGGTTACAGATACGCAGTATTTT. Protein product: CASSQDPPSGVTDTQYF.

The chain has TRBV4-1 and TRBJ2-5; 15 positions match TRBD2. This CDR3 is 18 amino acids long. Trimming removed 0 bases from V and 4 bases from J; junction bases left unmatched: 6. The germline V gene encodes CDR1 MGHRA and CDR2 YSYEKL. CDR3 in DNA: TGCGCCAGCAGCCAAGACCGGACTAGCGGGGGGGCAGGAGAGACCCAGTACTTC. Its translation: CASSQDRTSGGAGETQYF.

This clone was found a few times. The chain combines TRBV6-1 with TRBJ2-1; 8 positions match TRBD1. The germline V gene encodes CDR1 MNHNS and CDR2 SASEGT. V lost 2 bases to trimming and J lost 7 bases; unmatched junction nucleotides: 1. The length of the CDR3 is 13 residues. The DNA for the CDR3 is TGTGCCAGCAGTGAAAACAGGGGGAATGAGCAGTTCTTC. Translated, it gives CASSENRGNEQFF.

This clone was detected only a few times. The V and J genes are TRBV7-3 and TRBJ1-1; D is undetermined. The ends were cut back, 6 bases at V and 1 base at J, with 9 bases in the middle. Germline V gene lookup returns CDR1 SGHTA and CDR2 FQGTGA. The length of the CDR3 is 13 residues. This CDR3 reads CASSLQKNTEAFF. The CDR3 coding sequence is TGTGCCAGCAGTTTACAGAAGAACACTGAAGCTTTCTTT.

Turning to this clone: At the DNA level, this CDR3 is encoded by other sequences in the same sample as well. The rearrangement uses TRBV9 and TRBJ1-2, with TRBD1 as a possible D gene (5 bases). Trimming removed 0 bases at V and 0 bases at J, with 9 bases between. CDR3 length: 15 residues. Germline lookup yields CDR1 SGDLS and CDR2 YYNGEE. DNA for the CDR3: TGTGCCAGCAGCGTAGGGGGGGGAGCTAACTATGGCTACACCTTC. As protein: CASSVGGGANYGYTF.

V and J are TRBV9 and TRBJ1-2; 8 positions agree with TRBD1. Germline CDR1 reads SGDLS; CDR2 reads YYNGEE. After removal of 0 bases from V and 1 base from J, the junction contained 2 bases not matched to a gene. The CDR3 is made up of 15 amino acids. The CDR3 here is CASSVATGGNYGYTF. The CDR3 DNA reads TGTGCCAGCAGCGTAGCTACAGGGGGTAACTATGGCTACACCTTC.

This chain links TRBV6-5 with TRBJ2-3, with D possibly TRBD1 on 6 matching bases. The length of the CDR3 is 14 residues. Germline-derived CDR1 and CDR2 are MNHEY and SVGAGI. V lost 6 bases to trimming and J lost 1 base, with 11 bases between them. CDR3 in amino acids: CASRDRQGTDTQYF. The CDR3 coding sequence is TGTGCCAGCAGAGACAGGCAGGGCACAGATACGCAGTATTTT.

The table lists this clone with a count of one. The chain couples TRBV5-1 to TRBJ2-1, with 10 bases that match TRBD1. The CDR3 contains 15 residues. Trimming removed 4 bases from V and 4 bases from J; junction bases left unmatched: 5. CDR1 is SGHRS, CDR2 YFSETQ, per germline. The CDR3 loop reads CASSPPGQGYNEQFF. The CDR3 coding sequence is TGCGCCAGCAGCCCGCCGGGACAGGGGTACAATGAGCAGTTCTTC.